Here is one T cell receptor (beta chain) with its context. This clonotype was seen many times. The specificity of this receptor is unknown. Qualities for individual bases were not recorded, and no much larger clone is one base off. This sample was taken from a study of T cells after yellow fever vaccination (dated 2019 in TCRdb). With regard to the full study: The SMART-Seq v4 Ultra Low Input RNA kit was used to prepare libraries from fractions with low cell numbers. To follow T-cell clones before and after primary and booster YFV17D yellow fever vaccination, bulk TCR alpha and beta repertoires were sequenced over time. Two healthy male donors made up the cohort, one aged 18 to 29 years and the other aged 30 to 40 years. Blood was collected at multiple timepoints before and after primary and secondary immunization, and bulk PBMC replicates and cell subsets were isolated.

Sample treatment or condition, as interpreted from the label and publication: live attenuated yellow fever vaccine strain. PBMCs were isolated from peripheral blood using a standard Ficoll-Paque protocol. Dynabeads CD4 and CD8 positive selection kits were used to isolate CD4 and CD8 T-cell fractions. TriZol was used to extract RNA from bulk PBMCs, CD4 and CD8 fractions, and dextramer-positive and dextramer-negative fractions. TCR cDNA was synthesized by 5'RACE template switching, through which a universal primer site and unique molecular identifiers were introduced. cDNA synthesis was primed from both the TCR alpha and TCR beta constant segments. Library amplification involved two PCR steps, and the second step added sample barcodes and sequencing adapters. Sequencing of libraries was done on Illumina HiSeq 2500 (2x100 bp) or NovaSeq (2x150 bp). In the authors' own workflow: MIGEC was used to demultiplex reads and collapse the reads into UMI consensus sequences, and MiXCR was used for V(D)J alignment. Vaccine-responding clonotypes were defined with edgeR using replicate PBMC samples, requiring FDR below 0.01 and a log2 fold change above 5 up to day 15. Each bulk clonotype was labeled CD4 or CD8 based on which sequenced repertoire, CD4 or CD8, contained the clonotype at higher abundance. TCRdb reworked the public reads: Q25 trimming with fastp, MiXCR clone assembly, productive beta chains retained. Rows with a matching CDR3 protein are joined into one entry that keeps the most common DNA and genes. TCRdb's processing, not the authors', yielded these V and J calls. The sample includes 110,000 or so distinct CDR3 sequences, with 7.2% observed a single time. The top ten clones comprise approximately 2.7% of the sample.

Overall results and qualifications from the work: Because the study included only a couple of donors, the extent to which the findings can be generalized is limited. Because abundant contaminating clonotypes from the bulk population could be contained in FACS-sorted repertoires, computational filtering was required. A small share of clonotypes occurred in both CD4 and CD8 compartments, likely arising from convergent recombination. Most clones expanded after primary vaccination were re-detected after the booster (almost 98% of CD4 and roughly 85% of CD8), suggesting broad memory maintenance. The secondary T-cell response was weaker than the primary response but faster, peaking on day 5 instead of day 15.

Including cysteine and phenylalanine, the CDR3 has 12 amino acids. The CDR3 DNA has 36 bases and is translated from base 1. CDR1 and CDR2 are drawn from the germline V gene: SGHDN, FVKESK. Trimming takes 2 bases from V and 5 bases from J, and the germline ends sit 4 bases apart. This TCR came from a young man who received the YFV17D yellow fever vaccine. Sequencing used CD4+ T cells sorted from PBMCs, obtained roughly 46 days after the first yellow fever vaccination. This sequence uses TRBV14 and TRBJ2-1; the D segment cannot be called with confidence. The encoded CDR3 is CASSQPHNEQFF. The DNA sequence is TGTGCCAGCAGCCAACCCCACAATGAGCAGTTCTTC.